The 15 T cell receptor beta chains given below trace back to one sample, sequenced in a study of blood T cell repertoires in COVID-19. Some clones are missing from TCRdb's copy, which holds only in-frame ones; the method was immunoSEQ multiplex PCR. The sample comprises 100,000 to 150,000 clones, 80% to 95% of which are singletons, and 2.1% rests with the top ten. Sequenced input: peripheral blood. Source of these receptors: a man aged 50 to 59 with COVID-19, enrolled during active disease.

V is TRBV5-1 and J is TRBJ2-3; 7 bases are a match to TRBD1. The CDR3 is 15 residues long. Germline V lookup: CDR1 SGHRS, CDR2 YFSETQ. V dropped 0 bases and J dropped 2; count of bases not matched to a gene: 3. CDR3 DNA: TGCGCCAGCAGCTTGGGACAGGGAAACACAGATACGCAGTATTTT. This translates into CASSLGQGNTDTQYF.

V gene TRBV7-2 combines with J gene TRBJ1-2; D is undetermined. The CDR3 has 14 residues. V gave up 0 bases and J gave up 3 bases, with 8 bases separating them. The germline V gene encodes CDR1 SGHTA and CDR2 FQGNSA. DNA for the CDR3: TGTGCCAGCAGCTTAGCGCAGATCTACTATGGCTACACCTTC. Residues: CASSLAQIYYGYTF.

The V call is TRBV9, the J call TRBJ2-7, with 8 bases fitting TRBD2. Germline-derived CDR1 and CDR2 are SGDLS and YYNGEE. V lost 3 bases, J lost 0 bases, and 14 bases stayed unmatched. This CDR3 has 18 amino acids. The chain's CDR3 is CASSAAGREASTSYEQYV. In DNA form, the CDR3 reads TGTGCCAGCAGCGCCGCCGGGCGGGAGGCCTCCACCTCCTACGAGCAGTACGTC.

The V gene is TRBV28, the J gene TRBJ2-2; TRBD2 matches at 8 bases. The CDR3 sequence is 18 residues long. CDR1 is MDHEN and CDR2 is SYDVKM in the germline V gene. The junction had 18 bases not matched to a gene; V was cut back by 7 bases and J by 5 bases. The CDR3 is CASTARGGRWYYTGELFF. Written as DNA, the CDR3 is TGTGCCAGCACCGCGAGAGGCGGGAGGTGGTATTATACCGGGGAGCTGTTTTTT.

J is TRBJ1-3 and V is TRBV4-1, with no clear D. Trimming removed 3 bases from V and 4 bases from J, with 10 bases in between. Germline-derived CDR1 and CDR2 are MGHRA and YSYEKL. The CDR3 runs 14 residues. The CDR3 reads CASSQGSGGNTIYF. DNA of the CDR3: TGCGCCAGCAGCCAGGGTTCGGGGGGAAACACCATATATTTT.

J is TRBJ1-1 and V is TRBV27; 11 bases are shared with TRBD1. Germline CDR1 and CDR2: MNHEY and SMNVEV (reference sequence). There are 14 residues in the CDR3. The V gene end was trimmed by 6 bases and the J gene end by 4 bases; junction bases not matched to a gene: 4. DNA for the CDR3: TGTGCCAGCAGACCCGGGACAGGGGGCACTGAAGCTTTCTTT. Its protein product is CASRPGTGGTEAFF.

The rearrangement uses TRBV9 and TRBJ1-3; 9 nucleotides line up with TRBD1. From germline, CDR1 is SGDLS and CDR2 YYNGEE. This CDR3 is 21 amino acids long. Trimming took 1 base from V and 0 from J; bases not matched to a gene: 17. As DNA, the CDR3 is TGTGCCAGCAGCGTAACATCGGGACAGGGCAGTGAGGGCTTCTCTGGAAACACCATATATTTT. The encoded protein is CASSVTSGQGSEGFSGNTIYF.

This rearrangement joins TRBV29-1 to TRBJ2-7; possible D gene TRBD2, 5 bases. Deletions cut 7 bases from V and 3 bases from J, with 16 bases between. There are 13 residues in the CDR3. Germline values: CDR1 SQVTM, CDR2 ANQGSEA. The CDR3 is CSAVDWRGYEQYF. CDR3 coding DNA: TGCAGCGCCGTGGACTGGAGAGGCTACGAGCAGTACTTC.

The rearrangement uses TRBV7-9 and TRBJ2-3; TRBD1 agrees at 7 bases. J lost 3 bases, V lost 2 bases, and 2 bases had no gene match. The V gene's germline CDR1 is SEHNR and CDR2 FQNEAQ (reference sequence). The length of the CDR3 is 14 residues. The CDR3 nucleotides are TGTGCCAGCAGCTTACCGGGACAGACAGATACGCAGTATTTT. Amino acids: CASSLPGQTDTQYF.

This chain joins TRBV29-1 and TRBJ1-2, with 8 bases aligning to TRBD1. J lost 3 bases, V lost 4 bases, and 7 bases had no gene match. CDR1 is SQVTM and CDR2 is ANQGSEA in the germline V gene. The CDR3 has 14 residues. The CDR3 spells CSVVLPDRDYGYTF. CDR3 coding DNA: TGCAGCGTTGTTCTTCCGGACAGGGACTATGGCTACACCTTC.

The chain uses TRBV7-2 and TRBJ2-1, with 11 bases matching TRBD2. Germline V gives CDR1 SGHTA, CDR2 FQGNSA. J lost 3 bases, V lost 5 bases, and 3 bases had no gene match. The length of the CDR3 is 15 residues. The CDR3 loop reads CASSHSGRVYNEQFF. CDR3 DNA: TGTGCCAGCAGCCATAGCGGGAGGGTCTACAATGAGCAGTTCTTC.

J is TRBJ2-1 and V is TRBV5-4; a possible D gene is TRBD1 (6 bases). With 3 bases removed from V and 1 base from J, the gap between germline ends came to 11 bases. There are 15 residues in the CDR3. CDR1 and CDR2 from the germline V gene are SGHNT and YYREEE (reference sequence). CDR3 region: CASSSGAGSYNEQFF. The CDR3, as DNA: TGTGCCAGCAGCTCAGGGGCAGGGTCCTACAATGAGCAGTTCTTC. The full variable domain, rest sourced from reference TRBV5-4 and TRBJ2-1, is ETGVTQSPTHLIKTRGQQVTLRCSSQSGHNTVSWYQQALGQGPQFIFQYYREEENGRGNFPPRFSGLQFPNYSSELNVNALELDDSALYLCASSSGAGSYNEQFFGPGTRLTVL.

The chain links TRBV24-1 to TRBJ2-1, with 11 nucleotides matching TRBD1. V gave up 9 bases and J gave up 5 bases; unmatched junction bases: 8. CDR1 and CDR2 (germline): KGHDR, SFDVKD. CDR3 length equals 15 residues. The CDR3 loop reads CATGAGQGVDNEQFF. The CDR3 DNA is TGTGCCACCGGAGCGGGACAGGGGGTCGACAATGAGCAGTTCTTC.

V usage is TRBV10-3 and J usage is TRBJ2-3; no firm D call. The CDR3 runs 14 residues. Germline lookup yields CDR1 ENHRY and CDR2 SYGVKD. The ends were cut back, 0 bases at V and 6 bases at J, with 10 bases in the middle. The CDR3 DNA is TGTGCCATCAGTGAGTCCCCCTCCGCGGATACGCAGTATTTT. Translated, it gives CAISESPSADTQYF.

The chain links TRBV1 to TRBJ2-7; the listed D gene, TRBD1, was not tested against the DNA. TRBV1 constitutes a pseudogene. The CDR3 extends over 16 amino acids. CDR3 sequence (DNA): TGCACCAGCAGCCACTGTCCAGGTCCTTCCAGGTACGAGCAGTACGTC. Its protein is CTSSHCPGPSRYEQYV.